What follows describes a single TCR beta chain. What it binds is not known. Some clones are missing from TCRdb's copy, which holds only in-frame ones; the method was immunoSEQ multiplex PCR. Among hundreds of thousands of clones listed, around 93% were seen once. The data stem from a study of T cell responses to AZD1222 COVID-19 vaccine. The germline CDR1 and CDR2 sequences are SGHAT and FQNNGV. This CDR3 region has 15 residues. The V gene end was trimmed by 5 bases and the J gene end by 4 bases; junction bases not matched to a gene: 6. General study points: AZD1222 recipients seropositive at baseline numbered only 5 or 6. Clonal diversity was possibly underestimated, and white British individuals and females predominated among donors. CD4 TCRs covered the whole spike, strongest at regions 160-218 and 743-854.

The genes are TRBV11-2 and TRBJ1-4; TRBD1 agrees at 8 bases. The clonotype comes from an adult who received the AZD1222 COVID-19 vaccine. The sample here was peripheral blood, taken 28 days after the second AZD1222 dose. CDR3 nucleotides: TGTGCCAGCAGCGAACGGGACAGGCTTAATGAAAAACTGTTTTTT. This sequence encodes CASSERDRLNEKLFF.